The source of this T cell receptor beta chain is a study of CD8 T cell repertoires and HIV-1 epitope variants. Across the whole study: Epitopes were three Gag families plus Nef HW9 and YT9. Autologous T cell-negative cells served as antigen-presenting cells in equal numbers. Separate from the cultures, 1M uncultured T cells served as baseline.

The ends were cut back, 3 bases at V and 5 bases at J, with 11 bases in the middle. CDR1 LNHDA and CDR2 SQIVND come from the germline V gene (reference sequence). The CDR3 runs 13 residues. Points on this clone: Its antigen is unidentified.

Survey-depth immunoSEQ sequencing covered TCR beta CDR3 regions. Produced via immunoSEQ multiplex PCR; TCRdb's table is partial and in-frame only. The sample contains some 5,200 clones, around 71% of which appear only once. Source material: cultured CD8+ T cells derived from PBMCs. This receptor was taken from a male donor with HIV. This chain uses TRBV19 with TRBJ2-7; either TRBD1 or TRBD2 may supply D (6 bases each). Here the CDR3 reads CASSIPGAHEQYF. The CDR3 coding sequence is TGTGCCAGTAGTATTCCGGGGGCCCACGAGCAGTACTTC.